This T cell receptor beta chain derives from a study of shared clonotypes between healthy human individuals. The test was conducted at deep level. TCRdb's copy holds only in-frame clones and misses some; the assay was immunoSEQ multiplex PCR. The sample lists about 490,000 clones; 76% were seen once. General observations from the study: Blood was the only sampled material, and tissue repertoires likely differ.

The germline CDR1 and CDR2 sequences are MNHEY and SMNVEV (reference sequence). This CDR3 region has 14 residues. The ends lost 7 bases at V and 7 bases at J; junction bases unmatched: 7. Every donor, a Caucasian adult, lived in Nashville, Tennessee. A word on this clone: Its target is not known.

Sequencing input: PBMCs. This clonotype originated in a woman in her thirties or forties in good health. Some clones in this sample may be carry-over from other donors' samples. J is TRBJ2-7 and V is TRBV27; 13 nucleotides match TRBD2. This CDR3 reads CASKLAGGPWEQYF. CDR3 in DNA: TGTGCCAGCAAACTAGCGGGAGGGCCGTGGGAGCAGTACTTC.